This T cell receptor (beta chain) is from a study of T cell repertoires in cytomegalovirus infection. Study-wide background: Indications of both CMV infection and matching HLA type were provided by public TCR beta signatures.

Germline V gives CDR1 SGHTA, CDR2 FQGNSA. Trimming stripped 5 bases from V and 5 bases from J, with 10 bases between. The CDR3 runs 13 residues. Findings of the study overall: CMV-specific TCR beta clonotypes restricted by HLA-C were the ones dominating the ex vivo response. The cumulative frequency of public TCR beta families distinguished individuals who carried CMV together with the relevant HLA.

This clonotype was detected a few times. Its target is not known. Using its own MiXCR run on the reads, TCRdb lists one record per CDR3 protein. Found here are 250,000 to 300,000 distinct CDR3 sequences, less than 9.5% of them singletons; the top ten hold less than 15%. This chain connects TRBV7-2 to TRBJ1-3; no clear D. This TCR came from a human donor in good health (CMV status not recorded). Some clones in this sample may be carry-over from other donors' samples. Source material: PBMCs. This chain's CDR3 is CASSPRSRNTIYF. The CDR3 coding sequence is TGTGCCAGCAGCCCCCGGAGTCGAAACACCATATATTTT.